The rows below give T cell receptor beta chains drawn from one sample of a study of blood T cell repertoires in COVID-19. Generated by immunoSEQ multiplex PCR, the TCRdb table keeps only in-frame clones and is missing some. The sample consists of approximately 130,000 clones, under 85% of them appearing once. Sequenced input: PBMCs or T cells enriched from blood (not recorded which). These receptor sequences come from a man aged 25 to 40 who had recovered from COVID-19. Both conserved end residues are part of each CDR3. The order of the fields is V gene, J gene, CDR3 protein.

TRBV10-3	TRBJ1-3	CAISLTGTASGNTIYF
TRBV6-5	TRBJ1-1	CASSKLAGNTEAFF
TRBV9	TRBJ2-7	CASSVEWTGIYEQYF
TRBV19	TRBJ1-6	CASSISSPQGDSPLHF
TRBV6-5	TRBJ1-4	CASRRGATNEKLFF
TRBV9	TRBJ1-2	CASSVASGSLDYGYTF
TRBV7-8	TRBJ1-2	CASSPGTGENGYTF
TRBV7-8	TRBJ2-1	CASMDPLAGVAKGSSSYNEQFF
TRBV5-1	TRBJ1-1	CASSSNPSPTNTEAFF
TRBV6-6	TRBJ2-4	CASSRQGMYQKNIQYF
TRBV4-1	TRBJ2-3	CASSLLLAGSDTQYF
TRBV5-1	TRBJ1-2	CASSQGGGWNRGYTF
TRBV7-9	TRBJ2-7	CASRGQAYEQYF
TRBV3-1/TRBV3-2	TRBJ1-3	CASSEWGAGNTIYF
TRBV5-1	TRBJ1-2	CASSLGGNIYGYTF
TRBV7-2	TRBJ1-6	CASSERTPYNSPLHF
TRBV5-5	TRBJ2-7	CASSLAGTSGSYEQYF
TRBV5-1	TRBJ1-2	CASLGEDSNYGYTF
TRBV19	TRBJ1-5	CASSIGGQLNQPQHF
TRBV19	TRBJ1-6	CASSGTGGAFSPLHF
TRBV10-3	TRBJ2-1	CAIGDDEQFF
TRBV15	TRBJ2-1	CATKPGLAGSPGDEQFF
TRBV18	TRBJ1-1	CASSLGTANTEAFF
TRBV3-1/TRBV3-2	TRBJ1-4	CASSFRQGRTNEKLFF
TRBV3-1/TRBV3-2	TRBJ2-4	CASSPLQSLAKNIQYF
TRBV9	TRBJ2-1	CASSVAGGGAMNEQFF
TRBV13	TRBJ2-3	CASSLGRDTQYF
TRBV28	TRBJ1-2	CASRLGEDYGYTF
TRBV18	TRBJ1-6	CASSRDSALGSPLHF
TRBV3-1/TRBV3-2	TRBJ1-1	CASSQDRGTEAFF
TRBV4-1	TRBJ1-5	CASSQEAGNQPQHF
TRBV7-3	TRBJ1-1	CASSLEGGNTEAFF
TRBV5-1	TRBJ1-4	CASSPDRGPATNEKLFF
TRBV12-3/TRBV12-4	TRBJ1-2	CASSLQGSYGYTF